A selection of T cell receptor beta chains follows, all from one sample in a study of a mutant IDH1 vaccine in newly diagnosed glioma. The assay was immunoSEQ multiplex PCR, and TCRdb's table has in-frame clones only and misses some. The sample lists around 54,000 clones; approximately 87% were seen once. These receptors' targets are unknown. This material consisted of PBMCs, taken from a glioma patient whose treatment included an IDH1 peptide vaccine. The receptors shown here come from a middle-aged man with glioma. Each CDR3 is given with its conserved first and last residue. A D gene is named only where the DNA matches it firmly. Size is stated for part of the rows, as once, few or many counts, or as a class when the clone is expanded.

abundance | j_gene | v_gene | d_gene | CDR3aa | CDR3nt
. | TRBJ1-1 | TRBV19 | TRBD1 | CASSLGQAMNTEAFF | TGTGCCAGTAGTCTAGGACAGGCCATGAACACTGAAGCTTTCTTT
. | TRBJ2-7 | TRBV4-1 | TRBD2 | CASSPSGRAAYEQYF | TGCGCCAGCAGCCCAAGCGGGAGGGCCGCCTACGAGCAGTACTTC
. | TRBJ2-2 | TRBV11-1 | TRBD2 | CASSPRLAGSTGELFF | TGTGCCAGCAGCCCACGACTAGCGGGAAGCACCGGGGAGCTGTTTTTT
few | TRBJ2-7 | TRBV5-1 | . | CASSLGGLPSYEQYF | TGCGCCAGCAGCTTGGGAGGCCTACCATCCTACGAGCAGTACTTC
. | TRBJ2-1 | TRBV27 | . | CASSLVGNTYNEQFF | TGTGCCAGCAGTTTAGTAGGGAATACCTACAATGAGCAGTTCTTC
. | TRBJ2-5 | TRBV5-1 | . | CASRELGSGPETQYF | TGCGCCAGCAGAGAGCTCGGGAGCGGTCCGGAGACCCAGTACTTC
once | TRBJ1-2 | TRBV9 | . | CASSVRGEGSGYTF | TGTGCCAGCAGCGTTCGGGGGGAAGGGTCTGGCTACACCTTC
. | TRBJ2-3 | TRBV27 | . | CASSSIPQGKWTDTQYF | TGTGCCAGCAGTTCGATCCCCCAGGGGAAATGGACAGATACGCAGTATTTT
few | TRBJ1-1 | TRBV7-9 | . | CASSLRSAMNTEAFF | TGTGCCAGCAGCTTAAGATCGGCGATGAACACTGAAGCTTTCTTT
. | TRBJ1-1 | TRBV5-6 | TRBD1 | CASTETGDGTEAFF | TGTGCCAGCACTGAGACAGGGGATGGTACTGAAGCTTTCTTT
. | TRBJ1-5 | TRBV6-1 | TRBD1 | CASFRGTGGNQPQHF | TGTGCCAGCTTTAGAGGGACAGGGGGCAATCAGCCCCAGCATTTT
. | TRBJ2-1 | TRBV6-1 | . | CASSAGFSSYNEQFF | TGTGCCAGCAGTGCCGGATTTAGCTCCTACAATGAGCAGTTCTTC
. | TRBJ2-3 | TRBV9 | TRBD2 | CASSVGGSRADTQYF | TGTGCCAGCAGCGTGGGGGGGTCCCGGGCAGATACGCAGTATTTT
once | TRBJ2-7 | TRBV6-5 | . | CASSYSVSGSYEQYF | TGTGCCAGCAGTTACTCGGTTAGCGGTTCCTACGAGCAGTACTTC
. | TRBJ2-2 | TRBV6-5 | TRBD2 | CASSYSGTSVAGELFF | TGTGCCAGCAGTTACTCCGGGACTAGTGTTGCCGGGGAGCTGTTTTTT
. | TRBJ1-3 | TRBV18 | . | CASSSGWRGAGNTIYF | TGTGCCAGCTCATCCGGGTGGCGTGGAGCTGGAAACACCATATATTTT
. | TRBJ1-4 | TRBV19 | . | CASSPYYRAEGQKLFF | TGTGCCAGTAGTCCATACTACCGGGCCGAGGGGCAAAAACTGTTTTTT
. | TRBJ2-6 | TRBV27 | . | CASSTARFSGANVLTF | TGTGCCAGCAGTACGGCGAGGTTCTCTGGGGCCAACGTCCTGACTTTC
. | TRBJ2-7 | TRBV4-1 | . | CASSQELGLSYEQYF | TGCGCCAGCAGCCAAGAACTGGGATTGTCCTACGAGCAGTACTTC
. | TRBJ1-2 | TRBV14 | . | CASSQGQGTLNYGYTF | TGTGCCAGCAGCCAAGGGCAGGGTACTCTGAACTATGGCTACACCTTC
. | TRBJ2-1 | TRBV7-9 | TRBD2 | CASSSPGTSGSDNEQFF | TGTGCCAGCAGCTCACCCGGGACTAGCGGGAGCGACAATGAGCAGTTCTTC
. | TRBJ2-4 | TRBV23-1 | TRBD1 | CARAGTADSKNIQYF | TGCGCCAGAGCCGGGACAGCTGATTCCAAAAACATTCAGTACTTC
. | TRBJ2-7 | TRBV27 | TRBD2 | CASTTGLAGGEQYF | TGTGCCAGCACCACAGGACTAGCGGGAGGCGAGCAGTACTTC
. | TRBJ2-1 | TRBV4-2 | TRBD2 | CASSQRRESYNEQFF | TGTGCCAGCAGCCAACGGCGGGAGTCCTACAATGAGCAGTTCTTC
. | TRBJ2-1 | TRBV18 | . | CASSPPLNEQFF | TGTGCCAGCTCACCACCCCTCAATGAGCAGTTCTTC
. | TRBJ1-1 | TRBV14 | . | CASRRQETMNTEAFF | TGTGCCAGCAGGCGACAGGAAACCATGAACACTGAAGCTTTCTTT
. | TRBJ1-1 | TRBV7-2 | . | CASSLAYGGGTEAFF | TGTGCCAGCAGCCTAGCCTACGGGGGAGGCACTGAAGCTTTCTTT
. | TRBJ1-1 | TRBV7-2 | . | CASSLWDSREAFF | TGTGCCAGCAGCTTATGGGACTCCCGAGAGGCTTTCTTT
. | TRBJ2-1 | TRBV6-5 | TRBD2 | CASSYTPAGGQFF | TGTGCCAGCAGTTACACGCCAGCGGGAGGGCAGTTCTTC
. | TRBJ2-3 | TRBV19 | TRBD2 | CASSIGKAILAGERTDTQYF | TGTGCCAGTAGTATTGGGAAGGCGATCCTAGCGGGAGAACGCACAGATACGCAGTATTTT
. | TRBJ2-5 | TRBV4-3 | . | CASSRQVRETQYF | TGCGCCAGCAGCCGCCAGGTTAGGGAGACCCAGTACTTC
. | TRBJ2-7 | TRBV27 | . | CASSGTSSYEQYF | TGTGCCAGCTCCGGGACTTCATCCTACGAGCAGTACTTC
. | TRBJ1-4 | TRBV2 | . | CASREQGSNEKLFF | TGTGCCAGCAGAGAACAGGGTAGTAATGAAAAACTGTTTTTT
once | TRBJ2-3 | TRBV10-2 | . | CASSEENTQYF | TGCGCCAGCAGTGAGGAGAATACGCAGTATTTT
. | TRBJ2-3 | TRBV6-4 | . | CASGIDVGDTQYF | TGTGCCAGCGGGATTGACGTCGGGGATACGCAGTATTTT
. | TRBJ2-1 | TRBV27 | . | CASSLKSYILSSYNEQFF | TGTGCCAGCAGTTTAAAGTCTTACATCCTTAGCTCCTACAATGAGCAGTTCTTC
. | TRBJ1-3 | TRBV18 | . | CASSPDAGNTIYF | TGTGCCAGCTCACCAGACGCAGGGAACACCATATATTTT
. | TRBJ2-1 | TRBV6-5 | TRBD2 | CASSYTSARWDEQFF | TGTGCCAGCAGTTACACTAGCGCGCGCTGGGATGAGCAGTTCTTC
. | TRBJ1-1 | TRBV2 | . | CASSEMNTEAFF | TGTGCCAGCAGTGAAATGAACACTGAAGCTTTCTTT
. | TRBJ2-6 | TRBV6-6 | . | CASSYGGAGANVLTF | TGTGCCAGCAGTTACGGAGGGGCTGGGGCCAACGTCCTGACTTTC
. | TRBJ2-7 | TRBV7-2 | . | CASSFNPTYEQYF | TGTGCCAGCAGCTTTAACCCCACCTACGAGCAGTACTTC
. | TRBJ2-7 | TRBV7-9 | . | CASSLASRSYEQYF | TGTGCCAGCAGCTTAGCTTCCCGCTCCTACGAGCAGTACTTC
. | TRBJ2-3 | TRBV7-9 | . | CASSLAHGAGLTDTQYF | TGTGCCAGCAGCTTAGCGCACGGCGCGGGACTCACAGATACGCAGTATTTT
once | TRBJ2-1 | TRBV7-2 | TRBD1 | CASSLRRGIQFF | TGTGCCAGCAGCTTACGCAGGGGGATACAGTTCTTC
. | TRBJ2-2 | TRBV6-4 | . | CASSDPGHTGELFF | TGTGCCAGCAGTGATCCAGGGCACACCGGGGAGCTGTTTTTT
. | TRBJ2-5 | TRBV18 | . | CASSPGQRETQYF | TGTGCCAGCTCACCGGGCCAAAGGGAGACCCAGTACTTC